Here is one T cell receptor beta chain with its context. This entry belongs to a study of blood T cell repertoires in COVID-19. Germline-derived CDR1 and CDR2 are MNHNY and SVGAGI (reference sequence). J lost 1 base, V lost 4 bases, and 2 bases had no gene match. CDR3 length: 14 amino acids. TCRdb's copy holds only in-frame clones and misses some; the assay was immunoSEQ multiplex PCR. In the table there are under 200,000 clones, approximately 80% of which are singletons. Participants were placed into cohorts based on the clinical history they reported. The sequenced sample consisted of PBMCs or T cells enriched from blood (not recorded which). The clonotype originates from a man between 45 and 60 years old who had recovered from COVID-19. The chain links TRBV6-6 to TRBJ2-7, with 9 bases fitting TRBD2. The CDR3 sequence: CASSLAGESYEQYF. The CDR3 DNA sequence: TGTGCCAGCAGTTTAGCGGGAGAATCCTACGAGCAGTACTTC.